The present entry profiles one T cell receptor beta chain with its context. What it binds is not known. This record belongs to a study of T cells expressing NK-cell markers. Regarding the study as a whole: HCMV specificity of the expanded NKG2C+ T cell clones stayed unclear.

Using the 5' RACE reads, TCRdb records one entry per CDR3 protein without DNA. The repertoire table contains about 170,000 distinct CDR3 sequences. There are 15 residues in the CDR3. Germline values: CDR1 SGHDT, CDR2 YYEEEE. The V call is TRBV5-6, the J call TRBJ2-4; TCRdb designates TRBD1, a call that cannot be tested without DNA. Material: blood T cells: a sorted CD56 or NKG2C T cell subset, CD4+ or CD8+ T cells, or bulk PBMC T cells (not recorded which). The receptor's source is a man between 18 and 69 years old in good health. This chain's CDR3 is CASSLDRGDKNIQYF. Variable domain in full (rest from reference TRBV5-6 and TRBJ2-4): DAGVTQSPTHLIKTRGQQVTLRCSPKSGHDTVSWYQQALGQGPQFIFQYYEEEERQRGNFPDRFSGHQFPNYSSELNVNALLLGDSALYLCASSLDRGDKNIQYFGAGTRLSVL.